These 31 T cell receptor beta chains share one sample of origin, sequenced in a study of T cell repertoires in cytomegalovirus infection. TCRdb re-called the reads through MiXCR, storing one row per CDR3 protein. Of around 69,000 distinct CDR3 sequences listed, 20% are singletons. No antigens are known for them. The sample in question was CD8+ T cells from cultured PBMCs, obtained from culture after CMV antigen stimulation. These receptors all stem from a human donor in good health (CMV status not recorded). Some clones in this sample may be carry-over from other donors' samples.

This chain joins TRBV27 and TRBJ1-1; the D gene is possibly TRBD1 (5 bases). CDR3 length: 17 amino acids. The V gene's germline CDR1 is MNHEY and CDR2 SMNVEV (reference sequence). V was pared by 3 bases and J by 4 bases, with 21 bases between. The CDR3 sequence is CASSFGIIGGMGTEAFF. CDR3 nucleotide sequence: TGTGCCAGCAGTTTCGGCATTATTGGGGGGATGGGCACTGAAGCTTTCTTT.

The rearrangement uses TRBV12-3 or TRBV12-4 and TRBJ1-5, with TRBD1 identical over 8 bases. The CDR3 covers 16 residues. With V trimmed by 5 bases and J by 4 bases, 10 bases remained unmatched. The CDR3 nucleotides read TGTGCCAGCAGTCTGCAGGGGACAGGAAGGAATCAGCCCCAGCATTTT. Its translation: CASSLQGTGRNQPQHF.

This clonotype was counted between two and nine times. A much larger clone differs by one base, so this may be a read error. V and J are TRBV4-1 and TRBJ2-7; D is perhaps TRBD1 or TRBD2 (6 bases each). Germline values: CDR1 MGHRA, CDR2 YSYEKL. Trimming pared 2 bases from V and 2 bases from J, leaving 16 bases between. CDR3 length equals 16 residues. CDR3 sequence reads: CASSQRGDRSTYEQYF. The CDR3 nucleotides are TGCGCCAGCAGCCAAAGGGGGGACCGATCGACCTACGAGCAGTACTTC.

This clonotype was found a few times. Written as DNA, the CDR3 is TGTGCCAGTAAGAGGGCTACCTCTGGAAACACCATATATTTT. Its protein product is CASKRATSGNTIYF. The chain recombines TRBV19 with TRBJ1-3; D is undetermined. The germline gives CDR1 LNHDA, CDR2 SQIVND (reference sequence). The V end was cut by 7 bases, the J end by 0 bases, with 10 bases between. There are 14 residues in the CDR3.

This clonotype was counted only a few times. V is TRBV6-5 and J is TRBJ2-4, with 7 bases fitting TRBD1. Germline trimming cut 2 bases from V and 4 bases from J; bases unmatched to any gene: 2. Germline values: CDR1 MNHEY, CDR2 SVGAGI. The CDR3 is 14 residues long. In DNA, the CDR3 is TGTGCCAGCAGTTACGGGACAGAAAAAAACATTCAGTACTTC. Its translation: CASSYGTEKNIQYF.

The table lists this clonotype with many counts. The CDR3 loop reads CASRKTGALGSGANVLTF. CDR3 coding DNA: TGTGCCAGCCGGAAGACAGGGGCGCTCGGTTCTGGGGCCAACGTCCTGACTTTC. The chain couples TRBV6-1 to TRBJ2-6; TRBD1 agrees at 8 bases. After removal of 8 bases from V and 1 base from J, the junction contained 13 bases not matched to a gene. This CDR3 region has 18 residues. CDR1 MNHNS and CDR2 SASEGT come from the germline V gene.

This clonotype was found a few times. The V call is TRBV14, the J call TRBJ1-1, with a weak D call TRBD1 (5 bases). V shed 4 bases and J shed 0 bases, with 15 bases lying between them. This CDR3 is 16 amino acids long. Per germline, CDR1 SGHDN and CDR2 FVKESK. DNA for the CDR3: TGTGCCAGCAGCCTACTGATGACAGCCTTGAACACTGAAGCTTTCTTT. It codes for CASSLLMTALNTEAFF.

The chain has TRBV6-1 and TRBJ1-1, with unresolved D. V lost 1 base and J 5 bases, leaving 8 bases between the germline ends. Germline CDR1 MNHNS, CDR2 SASEGT. The CDR3 contains 13 residues. The CDR3 loop is CASSEEGQTEAFF. The CDR3 coding sequence is TGTGCCAGCAGTGAAGAGGGCCAGACTGAAGCTTTCTTT.

This chain connects TRBV6-2 or TRBV6-3 to TRBJ1-5; tentatively, D is TRBD1 (5 bases). The CDR3 runs 12 residues. The V end was cut by 7 bases, the J end by 7 bases, with 11 bases between. CDR1 and CDR2 from the germline V gene are MNHEY and SVGEGT. The CDR3 DNA follows: TGTGCCAGCAATCCGCAGGGCCAGCCCCAGCATTTT. It specifies CASNPQGQPQHF.

This chain uses TRBV6-1 with TRBJ1-2; D unclear. The germline V and J ends were trimmed by 0 bases and 4 bases, with 12 bases remaining between them. The CDR3 is 15 residues long. Germline V gene sequence: CDR1 MNHNS, CDR2 SASEGT. Here the CDR3 DNA reads TGTGCCAGCAGTGAAGCGGTGGCACGGGCCTATGGCTACACCTTC. Encoded protein: CASSEAVARAYGYTF.

The chain recombines TRBV11-2 with TRBJ2-1; D tentatively reads TRBD1 or TRBD2 (5 bases each). This CDR3 spans 13 amino acids. The V end was cut by 1 base, the J end by 7 bases, with 8 bases between. CDR1 and CDR2 from the germline V gene are SGHAT and FQNNGV. CDR3 DNA: TGTGCCAGCAGCTTAGGTGAGGGGAATGAGCAGTTCTTC. As protein: CASSLGEGNEQFF.

The chain is built from TRBV6-5 and TRBJ2-3; no definite D call. CDR1 is MNHEY and CDR2 is SVGAGI in the germline V gene. V lost 2 bases and J lost 2, with 5 bases in between. The CDR3 runs 13 residues. CDR3 in DNA: TGTGCCAGCAGTTACAACCCCACAGATACGCAGTATTTT. Amino acid sequence: CASSYNPTDTQYF.

The CDR3 is CASSQDSSAFPEKLFF. The CDR3 DNA is TGCGCCAGCAGCCAAGATTCGTCAGCATTCCCTGAAAAACTGTTTTTT. V is TRBV4-3 and J is TRBJ1-4; D not certain. V dropped 0 bases and J dropped 7 bases, with 15 bases sitting between them. Germline V lookup: CDR1 LGHNA, CDR2 YSLEER. The CDR3 is 16 amino acids.

This chain joins TRBV4-2 and TRBJ2-7; D is unclear. CDR1 and CDR2 (germline): LGHNA, YNFKEQ. Between the trimmed V and J ends, which lost 0 bases and 2 bases, there was a span of 11 bases. The CDR3 sequence is 15 residues long. The CDR3 reads CASSQESLGTYEQYF. The DNA for the CDR3 is TGTGCCAGCAGCCAAGAAAGTCTAGGGACCTACGAGCAGTACTTC.

This chain links TRBV7-9 with TRBJ1-2; unclear D gene. The V gene lost 4 bases and the J gene lost 6 bases, with 18 bases spanning the gap. This CDR3 spans 15 amino acids. Germline CDR1 is SEHNR and CDR2 is FQNEAQ (reference sequence). The CDR3 nucleotides read TGTGCCAGCAGCTCAAAAACGGGAGTCGGAAATGGCTACACCTTC. Its protein is CASSSKTGVGNGYTF.

The gene calls are TRBV30 and TRBJ1-6; D is uncertain. V was clipped by 2 bases and J by 1 base, with 6 bases between them. This CDR3 has 14 amino acids. Germline CDR1 is GTSNPN and CDR2 is SVGIG (reference sequence). The CDR3 reads CAWSPGSYNSPLHF. The CDR3, as DNA: TGTGCCTGGAGTCCCGGGTCCTATAATTCACCCCTCCACTTT.

J is TRBJ2-1 and V is TRBV6-8; 12 positions agree with TRBD1. V shed 8 bases and J 8 bases; nucleotides not matched to a gene: 10. The V gene's germline CDR1 is MNHGY and CDR2 SAAAGT. The CDR3 is made up of 15 amino acids. CDR3 region: CASHLRDRGLHEQFF. CDR3 nucleotides: TGTGCCAGCCATTTGCGGGACAGGGGGCTCCATGAGCAGTTCTTC.

The table lists this clonotype with a few counts. The V call is TRBV2, the J call TRBJ2-5; 8 bases map to TRBD2. There are 13 residues in the CDR3. V lost 6 bases, J lost 3 bases, and 3 bases stayed unmatched. Germline-derived CDR1 and CDR2 are SNHLY and FYNNEI. The CDR3 nucleotides read TGTGCCAGCAGGGTTAGCGGGGAAGAGACCCAGTACTTC. This encodes CASRVSGEETQYF.

This chain joins TRBV7-3 and TRBJ2-7, with 11 bases identical to TRBD1. CDR3 length: 15 residues. J lost 3 bases, V lost 1 base, and 2 bases had no gene match. From germline, CDR1 is SGHTA and CDR2 FQGTGA. In DNA, the CDR3 is TGTGCCAGCAGCTTAAGTGGGACAGGGGGCTACGAGCAGTACTTC. This codes for CASSLSGTGGYEQYF.

The chain carries TRBV7-2 and TRBJ1-3; D perhaps matches TRBD1 (6 bases). The germline CDR1 and CDR2 sequences are SGHTA and FQGNSA. The CDR3 has 15 amino acids. V lost 5 bases and J lost 4, with 15 bases in between. The CDR3 DNA follows: TGTGCCAGCAGCCCTGTCTGGGGGGGCGGAAACACCATATATTTT. Its translation: CASSPVWGGGNTIYF.

The chain carries TRBV4-1 and TRBJ2-1, with TRBD2 identical over 8 bases. J was trimmed by 8 bases and V by 4 bases; bases with no gene match: 13. The germline V gene has CDR1 MGHRA and CDR2 YSYEKL. This CDR3 comprises 16 residues. CDR3 sequence: CASSLIGTRVLDEQFF. The DNA for the CDR3 is TGCGCCAGCAGCCTGATCGGGACTAGGGTTCTCGATGAGCAGTTCTTC.

V is TRBV9 and J is TRBJ2-1; D is perhaps TRBD2 (6 bases). V was trimmed by 4 bases and J by 2 bases, leaving 13 bases between them. The germline V gene has CDR1 SGDLS and CDR2 YYNGEE. There are 15 residues in the CDR3. The CDR3 coding sequence is TGTGCCAGCAGCCCAGAGGACTACGCCTACAATGAGCAGTTCTTC. Residues: CASSPEDYAYNEQFF.

This clonotype appeared a few times. The rearrangement links TRBV30 to TRBJ2-1; D is perhaps TRBD2 (7 bases). Germline V gives CDR1 GTSNPN, CDR2 SVGIG (reference sequence). The CDR3 is 14 residues long. The germline V and J ends were trimmed by 7 bases and 7 bases, with 20 bases remaining between them. CDR3 bases: TGTGCCTCGCCGGTTGCGGGGGCTCCAAATGAGCAGTTCTTC. It codes for CASPVAGAPNEQFF.

V is TRBV7-2 and J is TRBJ1-1; TRBD1 might be the D (6 bases). CDR1 is SGHTA and CDR2 is FQGNSA in the germline V gene. The CDR3 sequence is 14 residues long. Trimming shortened V by 3 bases and J by 0 bases, and 8 bases separated the two germline ends. For the CDR3, the DNA is TGTGCCAGCAGCTTGACAGGTCTGAACACTGAAGCTTTCTTT. It translates to CASSLTGLNTEAFF.

This clonotype was seen more than once but under ten times. J is TRBJ2-7 and V is TRBV28; D is perhaps TRBD1 (6 bases). V was trimmed by 3 bases and J by 2 bases, leaving 11 bases between them. This CDR3 spans 14 amino acids. In germline, CDR1 is MDHEN, CDR2 SYDVKM. DNA for the CDR3: TGTGCCAGCAGTTTGCCGGACAGAGCCTACGAGCAGTACTTC. Translated: CASSLPDRAYEQYF.

The rearrangement links TRBV7-2 to TRBJ2-5; D ambiguous. Germline CDR1 SGHTA, CDR2 FQGNSA. V lost 3 bases to trimming and J lost 13 bases, with 12 bases between them. The CDR3 is 11 residues long. For the CDR3, the DNA is TGTGCCAGCAGCTTGGAGAGACTCTCGTACTTC. This encodes CASSLERLSYF.

This clonotype occurred a few times. This rearrangement joins TRBV7-8 to TRBJ2-5, with 11 bases fitting TRBD2. Germline trimming cut 4 bases from V and 1 base from J; bases unmatched to any gene: 20. The CDR3 consists of 21 residues. The germline V gene has CDR1 SGHVS and CDR2 FQNEAQ. For the CDR3, the DNA is TGTGCCAGCAGCTCTCCGAGGGTTCCGATAGCGGGGGGGCGGAGCCAAGAGACCCAGTACTTC. Translating gives CASSSPRVPIAGGRSQETQYF. The whole variable domain, remainder taken from reference TRBV7-8 and TRBJ2-5, is GAGVSQSPRYKVAKRGQDVALRCDPISGHVSLFWYQQALGQGPEFLTYFQNEAQLDKSGLPSDRFFAERPEGSVSTLKIQRTQQEDSAVYLCASSSPRVPIAGGRSQETQYFGPGTRLLVL.

V and J are TRBV12-5 and TRBJ2-7; TRBD2 matches at 8 bases. The J segment lost 2 bases and the V segment lost 9 bases, leaving 9 bases of the junction unmatched. From germline, CDR1 is LGHNT and CDR2 FRNRAP. This CDR3 is 14 amino acids long. CDR3 in DNA: TGTGCTAGCGGGGGGGGCCACCCCCCCTACGAGCAGTACTTC. Translated: CASGGGHPPYEQYF.

This clonotype was detected only a few times. J is TRBJ2-7 and V is TRBV11-1; 10 positions agree with TRBD1. Germline CDR1 SGHAT, CDR2 FQDESV (reference sequence). V shed 5 bases, J shed 5 bases, and the junction held 9 bases outside the gene matches. The CDR3 is 15 amino acids. The CDR3 here is CASSTSPGQGNEQYF. The CDR3 bases are TGTGCCAGCAGCACATCACCGGGACAGGGGAACGAGCAGTACTTC.

This clonotype was counted once. The chain couples TRBV7-4 to TRBJ2-1; D might be TRBD1 (5 bases). Trimming removed 10 bases from V and 7 bases from J, with 11 bases in between. The CDR3 has 11 amino acids. CDR1 is SGHVT, CDR2 SQSDAQ, per germline. CDR3 DNA: TGTGCCAACAGTAAGGGGAATGAGCAGTTCTTC. As protein: CANSKGNEQFF.

The rearrangement joins TRBV12-3 or TRBV12-4 to TRBJ1-4, with D perhaps matching TRBD1 (6 bases). The CDR3 has 14 amino acids. With 8 bases removed from V and 6 bases from J, the gap between germline ends came to 16 bases. The chain's CDR3 is CASWGGRRDEKLFF. CDR3 coding DNA: TGTGCCAGCTGGGGGGGGCGTAGGGATGAAAAACTGTTTTTT.